This T cell receptor (beta chain) derives from a study of blood T cell repertoires in COVID-19. Study details: Researchers got acute and convalescent COVID-19 samples from the United States, Italy and Spain.

Deletions cut 4 bases from V and 7 bases from J, with 7 bases between. The germline V gene has CDR1 MNHEY and CDR2 SMNVEV (reference sequence). The CDR3 consists of 12 residues. Study processing details: Amplification of reference gene primers was used by the study to estimate nucleated cell counts. This table comes from immunoSEQ multiplex PCR, and its TCRdb copy is limited to in-frame clones, with some not included. Clonal size and the V and J genes are those of that table, whereas D and trimming came from the DNA. This table has over 40,000 clones, roughly four fifths appearing once. The V and J genes are TRBV27 and TRBJ2-2; no clear D gene. The TCR originated in a man aged 55 to 70 with active COVID-19. Sequencing was performed on peripheral blood. For the CDR3, the DNA is TGTGCCAGCAGTTCCCCCGGCGGGGAGCTGTTTTTT. The encoded protein is CASSSPGGELFF.